This T cell receptor beta chain was retrieved from a study of T-cell memory formation after mild COVID-19. Background on the study: Clusters were largely donor specific.

Constant-segment primers served in 5'RACE that generated TCR alpha and TCR beta cDNA libraries bearing sample barcodes and UMIs. TCRdb itself ran the 5' RACE reads through MiXCR, one entry per CDR3 protein. The sample records about 190,000 distinct CDR3 sequences, about 27% being singletons. Overall study findings and caveats: Most CD4+ clones that shrank were in CM and EM, while CD8+ ones turned up in EMRA. The study detected some responding clones in pre-infection memory, suggesting cross-reactive memory joined.

Turning to this clonotype: Its antigen remains unidentified.

The TCR sequence derives from an adult woman who had mild COVID-19 (a few samples of this study predate the infection). Cell type and time point are not known. Sequenced input: PBMCs or a T cell subset sorted from them (not recorded which).

For the CDR3, the DNA is TGCGCCAGCAGCTTGACGGGGGGACGGGGAGAGACCCAGTACTTC. Translated: CASSLTGGRGETQYF. J is TRBJ2-5 and V is TRBV5-1; 7 bases line up with TRBD2. This CDR3 has 15 residues. The junction had 7 bases not matched to a gene; V was cut back by 1 base and J by 4 bases. Germline V gene data show CDR1 as SGHRS and CDR2 as YFSETQ.